This entry describes one T cell receptor beta chain. The data originate from a study of blood T cell repertoires in COVID-19. Some clones are missing from TCRdb's copy, which holds only in-frame ones; the method was immunoSEQ multiplex PCR. The profile shows about 300,000 clones, around 87% of them singletons. The CDR3 consists of 15 residues. Germline V gene data show CDR1 as SGDLS and CDR2 as YYNGEE. V lost 4 bases, J lost 6 bases, and 11 bases stayed unmatched. This TCR derives from a man between 65 and 85 years old with acute or convalescent COVID-19. The chain has TRBV9 and TRBJ2-7; 9 bases are a match to TRBD1. The sequencing sample was made of peripheral blood. The CDR3 DNA is TGTGCCAGCAGCTCGGGGAGGGACAGGGTACGCGAGCAGTACTTC. This gives the protein CASSSGRDRVREQYF. Complete variable domain (other parts from reference TRBV9 and TRBJ2-7): DSGVTQTPKHLITATGQRVTLRCSPRSGDLSVYWYQQSLDQGLQFLIQYYNGEERAKGNILERFSAQQFPDLHSELNLSSLELGDSALYFCASSSGRDRVREQYFGPGTRLTVT.